This T cell receptor (beta chain) stems from a study of vaccination effects on CD4 cells after COVID-19 (dated by TCRdb to 2022 to 2024). Notes on the research overall: Two doses of either the BNT162b2 or the mRNA-1273 mRNA SARS-CoV-2 vaccine were administered to participants. A total of some eleven COVID-19 convalescent patients and 4 SARS-CoV-2-naive healthy vaccine recipients were included in the full study. Cultures from other donors in the study were sequenced using the Oncomine TCR Beta short-read assay on an Illumina iSeq 100. SARS-CoV-2 spike-specific CD4+ TCR repertoires were compared before and after mRNA vaccination in COVID-19 convalescent patients and in infection-naive vaccine recipients. Findings and caveats that apply to the study as a whole: The study was limited by a small number of convalescent patients, and early post-infection timepoints were lacking. Among healthy vaccine recipients, nearly all vaccine-induced clones were SARS-CoV-2 mono-reactive, and only 1 of 255 was cross-reactive with common cold coronaviruses. Marked clonal contraction was observed in both infection-induced and vaccine-induced clones at late post-vaccination timepoints, consistent with waning T cell responses.

This clone was found a few times. It lacks a known antigen. Base qualities are missing; no much larger clone stands one base away. Taken from cysteine to phenylalanine, the CDR3 has 15 residues. The DNA shown is the 45-base CDR3, in frame from base 1. From V the trimming removes 0 bases and from J it removes 9 bases, while the gene matches leave 5 bases of the junction unaccounted for. The germline V gene provides CDR1 SGDLS and CDR2 YYNGEE. In the ViraFEST assay, PBMC were stimulated with viral peptide pools, and antigen-specific CD4+ T cell clonotypes were then identified by expansion using TCR sequencing. After more than 9 days of culture, CD4+ T cells were isolated with the EasySep CD4+ T cell isolation kit. The absence of prior SARS-CoV-2 infection in healthy vaccine recipients was confirmed by negative nucleocapsid antibodies before and after vaccination. Approximately 2 million PBMC per well were cultured with about 10 ug/ml peptides in IMDM containing 5% human AB serum, about 9 IU/ml IL-2 and gentamicin. On days 3 and 7, half of the culture medium was replaced with fresh IL-2-containing medium. Unless noted otherwise, every peptide stimulation condition was cultured in triplicate wells. PBMC were separated from whole blood using Ficoll-Paque Plus gradient centrifugation and were then either cryopreserved at -140C or used fresh. The overlapping peptide pools covered the spike proteins of SARS-CoV-2 and of the common cold coronaviruses HCoV-NL63, HCoV-OC43 and HCoV-229E. Genomic DNA was extracted from cultured CD4+ T cells with the QIAamp micro DNA kit.

Libraries were constructed by the immunoSEQ multiplex PCR assay. TCR beta CDR3 sequencing was performed on DNA from the cultured, isolated CD4+ T cells. The source study handled its data this way. Non-productive TCR sequences were removed, reads were trimmed to the CDR3 region, and CDR3s of at least 7 amino acids were retained. The MANAFEST web app was used to identify antigen-specific clonotypes by comparing expansion in peptide wells with expansion in reference cultures. To be called positive, a clone needed expansion at FDR<0.05 compared with the reference and with all other wells, an odds ratio greater than 5, and a frequency greater than 0.1% in two replicate wells. A clonotype was called cross-reactive if it was significantly expanded both in SARS-CoV-2 spike wells and in at least one common cold coronavirus spike condition. Levenshtein distance calculated with the stringdist R package was used to assess CDR3 similarity, and unrooted trees were constructed with ape in R 3.6.1. TCRdb limited this immuneACCESS table to in-frame rearrangements with V and J called. A share of clones is missing; checked studies link under half to unresolved V genes, and the rest is unexplained. The V and J calls and clone size were taken over from that table, and D and trimming were inferred from the DNA. The sample contains 35,000 to 55,000 clones, about 80% of them found a single time. Under 14% of the sample rests with the top ten.

The rearrangement combines TRBV9 with TRBJ1-6; TRBD1 matches 8 bases in the middle. The sample in question was CD4+ T cells from PBMCs cultured with SARS-CoV-2 spike peptides, obtained before COVID-19 vaccination. What this sample's cell subset or site label stands for: SARS-CoV-2 spike overlapping peptide pool stimulation. The clonotype originates from a human donor who received a COVID-19 vaccine. The DNA sequence is given as TGTGCCAGCAGCGTAGAAAGACAGGGGAGTTCACCCCTCCACTTT. Translated, this is CASSVERQGSSPLHF.